The 9 T cell receptor beta chains given below trace back to one sample, sequenced in a study of blood T cells in healthy people across ages. A second PCR, run for about 7 to 11 cycles, used a sample-barcoded 5' primer plus a J-beta primer mix. TCRdb reprocessed the 5' RACE reads with MiXCR, giving one entry per CDR3 protein. The table lists hundreds of thousands of distinct CDR3 sequences, nearly 60% of them singletons. Sequencing used blood. All receptors come from a young man in good health.

The chain combines TRBV29-1 with TRBJ1-2; D gene uncertain. CDR1 is SQVTM and CDR2 is ANQGSEA in the germline V gene. Trimming removed 6 bases from V and 2 bases from J, with 10 bases in between. The CDR3 totals 12 residues. Written as DNA, the CDR3 is TGCAGCGTCGATCGTAGAAACTATGGCTACACCTTC. Its protein product is CSVDRRNYGYTF.

This clonotype was observed a handful of times. V is TRBV27 and J is TRBJ2-7; no clear D gene. V lost 4 bases and J lost 0, with 10 bases in between. The CDR3 runs 14 residues. Germline CDR1 and CDR2: MNHEY and SMNVEV (reference sequence). DNA of the CDR3: TGTGCCAGCAGTTATGGTTCGAGCTCCTACGAGCAGTACTTC. It translates to CASSYGSSSYEQYF.

The rearrangement uses TRBV12-3 or TRBV12-4 and TRBJ2-7, with D possibly being TRBD1 or TRBD2 (5 bases each). The CDR3 loop spans 13 amino acids. V lost 1 base to trimming and J lost 9 bases, with 13 bases between them. The DNA of the CDR3 is TGTGCCAGCAGTTTAGTGGGGACGGTGGGGCAGTACTTC. Protein: CASSLVGTVGQYF.

The rearrangement uses TRBV6-5 and TRBJ2-7; D unclear. In germline, CDR1 is MNHEY, CDR2 SVGAGI. V lost 0 bases to trimming and J lost 4 bases, with 10 bases between them. The CDR3 runs to 14 residues. The CDR3: CASSYSEAAYEQYF. The CDR3 DNA follows: TGTGCCAGCAGTTACTCTGAGGCCGCTTACGAGCAGTACTTC.

This chain uses TRBV6-1 with TRBJ1-5, with 11 bases aligning to TRBD1. CDR3 length equals 15 residues. J gave up 4 bases and V 6 bases, and 5 bases lay outside the gene matches. Germline CDR1 is MNHNS and CDR2 is SASEGT. Here the CDR3 DNA reads TGTGCCAGCAGGCGGGACAGGGGGGAGAATCAGCCCCAGCATTTT. Its protein product is CASRRDRGENQPQHF.

The chain uses TRBV7-2 and TRBJ1-1; 9 bases fit TRBD1. Germline V lookup: CDR1 SGHTA, CDR2 FQGNSA. The CDR3 runs to 14 residues. With 5 bases clipped from V and 7 bases from J, the junction kept 8 bases outside the gene matches. CDR3 DNA: TGTGCCAGCAGCCCTACAGGGACAGGGTGTGAAGCTTTCTTT. This gives the protein CASSPTGTGCEAFF.

J is TRBJ1-5 and V is TRBV28; the D gene is possibly TRBD1 (5 bases). This CDR3 has 14 residues. Between the trimmed V and J ends, which lost 7 bases and 0 bases, there was a span of 10 bases. Looked up from germline, CDR1 is MDHEN and CDR2 is SYDVKM. The CDR3 DNA reads TGTGCCAGCACGAAGGGGTATAGCAATCAGCCCCAGCATTTT. The encoded protein is CASTKGYSNQPQHF.

This rearrangement joins TRBV11-2 to TRBJ2-3; D might be TRBD1 or TRBD2, each matching 5 bases. Germline V gives CDR1 SGHAT, CDR2 FQNNGV. V lost 5 bases and J lost 0, with 12 bases in between. The CDR3 totals 15 residues. This chain's CDR3 is CASSPRDGSTDTQYF. In DNA form, the CDR3 reads TGTGCCAGCAGCCCCCGGGACGGGAGCACAGATACGCAGTATTTT.

In its sample, this clonotype was seen a few times. The CDR3 spells CSVRGPGEQYF. The CDR3 DNA reads as TGCAGCGTTAGGGGGCCTGGGGAGCAGTACTTC. This sequence joins TRBV29-1 and TRBJ2-7, with 7 bases fitting TRBD1. V lost 5 bases and J lost 7; bases outside the gene matches: 5. The CDR3 consists of 11 residues. Germline V gives CDR1 SQVTM, CDR2 ANQGSEA.